Listed below are T cell receptor beta chains from one sample, sequenced in a study of human T cells and chemical hapten exposure. TCRdb recomputed calls from the RACE reads with MiXCR, one row per CDR3 protein. The sample lists 190,000 or so distinct CDR3 sequences; more than 20% were seen once. The source material was whole blood, sampled in connection with sensitization to the hapten diphenylcyclopropenone (DPC). Receptors originate from a woman aged 40 to 50 with alopecia areata. Some clones in this sample may be carry-over from other donors' samples. CDR3s include the opening cysteine and the closing phenylalanine or tryptophan. D genes are given only for firm matches. Part of the rows lack a size; the others show once, few, many or a class for expanded clones.

CDR3aa	CDR3nt	d_gene	j_gene	v_gene	abundance
CASSQTPHNEQFF	TGTGCCAGCAGTCAGACACCACACAATGAGCAGTTCTTC	.	TRBJ2-1	TRBV12-3/TRBV12-4	.
CASSYQVVSEQYF	TGTGCCAGCAGTTACCAGGTCGTGAGCGAGCAGTACTTC	.	TRBJ2-7	TRBV6-2/TRBV6-3	.
CASSQDLVGATNEKLFF	TGTGCCAGCAGCCAAGATCTGGTGGGAGCAACTAATGAAAAACTGTTTTTT	.	TRBJ1-4	TRBV4-2	.
CASSPTSGLYEQYF	TGTGCCAGCAGCCCGACTAGCGGACTCTACGAGCAGTACTTC	TRBD2	TRBJ2-7	TRBV9	.
CASGFADTQYF	TGTGCCAGTGGTTTCGCAGATACGCAGTATTTT	.	TRBJ2-3	TRBV4-2	.
CASSFYETGGTEAFF	TGTGCCAGCAGCTTTTATGAGACAGGGGGCACTGAAGCTTTCTTT	TRBD1	TRBJ1-1	TRBV7-2	.
CASSQEVQAGDLPLHF	TGTGCCAGCAGCCAAGAGGTCCAGGCAGGGGATTTACCCCTCCACTTT	.	TRBJ1-6	TRBV4-2	.
CSVQNPLDLLEAFF	TGCAGCGTGCAAAATCCTTTGGACTTACTTGAAGCTTTCTTT	.	TRBJ1-1	TRBV29-1	few
CASQDDYTGELFF	TGCGCCAGCCAGGACGATTACACCGGGGAGCTGTTTTTT	.	TRBJ2-2	TRBV4-1	many
CASSLEDITTDTQYF	TGCGCCAGCAGCTTGGAGGACATTACCACAGATACGCAGTATTTT	.	TRBJ2-3	TRBV5-1	few
CASSYLGVDGYTF	TGTGCCAGCAGTTATTTGGGGGTAGATGGCTACACCTTC	.	TRBJ1-2	TRBV6-6	.
CSVKTGGYEQYF	TGCAGCGTTAAAACAGGGGGCTACGAGCAGTACTTC	TRBD1	TRBJ2-7	TRBV29-1	few
CASSSNTSGGAKNIQYF	TGTGCCAGCAGTTCCAACACTAGCGGGGGAGCCAAAAACATTCAGTACTTC	TRBD2	TRBJ2-4	TRBV28	once
CASQDRVHYGYTF	TGTGCCAGCCAAGACAGGGTCCACTATGGCTACACCTTC	TRBD1	TRBJ1-2	TRBV19	.
CASSQDPLNTEAFF	TGCGCCAGCAGCCAAGATCCGTTGAACACTGAAGCTTTCTTT	.	TRBJ1-1	TRBV4-3	.
CASNVAGYRNNEQFF	TGTGCCAGCAACGTAGCGGGATACCGTAACAATGAGCAGTTCTTC	TRBD2	TRBJ2-1	TRBV7-9	.
CASSLALLRERYF	TGTGCCAGCAGCTTAGCGCTACTGCGAGAGCGGTACTTC	.	TRBJ2-7	TRBV7-2	.
CSAMGQDYGYTF	TGCAGTGCTATGGGGCAAGACTATGGCTACACCTTC	.	TRBJ1-2	TRBV20-1	.
CASSPPSGGNTEAFF	TGTGCCAGCAGTCCGCCCAGTGGGGGGAACACTGAAGCTTTCTTT	.	TRBJ1-1	TRBV5-5	.
CSASPGTSGEQFF	TGCAGTGCTAGCCCGGGGACTAGCGGGGAGCAGTTCTTC	TRBD2	TRBJ2-1	TRBV20-1	.
CASSLALQTRGQETQYF	TGTGCCAGCAGCTTAGCGCTCCAAACCAGGGGCCAAGAGACCCAGTACTTC	.	TRBJ2-5	TRBV7-2	.
CASSLEGVWTDTQYF	TGTGCCAGCAGCTTAGAGGGGGTGTGGACAGATACGCAGTATTTT	.	TRBJ2-3	TRBV7-2	.
CASSLLTSGRDQQFF	TGTGCCAGCAGTTTATTGACTAGCGGGAGAGATCAGCAGTTCTTC	TRBD2	TRBJ2-1	TRBV28	.
CASSLAPVPQHF	TGTGCCAGCAGTTTAGCGCCGGTTCCCCAGCATTTT	.	TRBJ1-5	TRBV12-3/TRBV12-4	few
CASSRGGHTNYGYTF	TGTGCCAGCAGCCGGGGGGGGCACACTAACTATGGCTACACCTTC	.	TRBJ1-2	TRBV7-8	.
CASSQDGLAGGPGEQFF	TGCGCCAGCAGCCAAGATGGATTGGCGGGAGGGCCTGGTGAGCAGTTCTTC	TRBD2	TRBJ2-1	TRBV4-3	.
CASSHGFGNEKLFF	TGCGCCAGCAGCCATGGTTTTGGTAATGAAAAACTGTTTTTT	.	TRBJ1-4	TRBV4-1	.
CARLAGGTDTQYF	TGTGCCAGACTAGCGGGAGGCACAGATACGCAGTATTTT	TRBD2	TRBJ2-3	TRBV6-5	.
CASSVSPSGRGTYNEQFF	TGTGCCAGCAGCGTGTCGCCTAGCGGGAGGGGGACCTACAATGAGCAGTTCTTC	TRBD2	TRBJ2-1	TRBV9	.
CASAIPTRGSTYGYTF	TGTGCCAGCGCAATCCCAACTCGGGGGTCGACTTATGGCTACACCTTC	.	TRBJ1-2	TRBV28	.
CSVEDEGSTDTQYF	TGCAGCGTTGAAGATGAGGGAAGCACAGATACGCAGTATTTT	.	TRBJ2-3	TRBV29-1	few
CASSYAAGNEAFF	TGTGCCAGCAGTTACGCTGCAGGTAATGAAGCTTTCTTT	.	TRBJ1-1	TRBV6-5	many
CASRLTSGSTDTQYF	TGTGCCAGCAGGCTGACTAGCGGGAGCACAGATACGCAGTATTTT	TRBD2	TRBJ2-3	TRBV2	.
CASSHERGLETQYF	TGCGCCAGCAGCCATGAGAGGGGGCTTGAGACCCAGTACTTC	TRBD1	TRBJ2-5	TRBV4-3	few
CSARDLAESSYEQYF	TGCAGTGCTAGGGATTTAGCGGAGAGCTCCTACGAGCAGTACTTC	.	TRBJ2-7	TRBV20-1	.
CATSEPSAGGAEGELFF	TGTGCCACCAGTGAACCTTCGGCAGGGGGCGCGGAGGGGGAGCTGTTTTTT	TRBD1	TRBJ2-2	TRBV24-1	.
CASSFRRQETQYF	TGTGCCAGCAGTTTTCGACGTCAGGAGACCCAGTACTTC	.	TRBJ2-5	TRBV27	.
CATSDLEYGDSGANVLTF	TGTGCCACCAGTGATTTGGAGTACGGAGACTCTGGGGCCAACGTCCTGACTTTC	.	TRBJ2-6	TRBV24-1	many
CSATNPSEQYF	TGCAGTGCTACGAACCCTAGTGAGCAGTACTTC	.	TRBJ2-7	TRBV20-1	.
CASSPSDETQYF	TGTGCCAGCAGTCCTAGTGATGAGACCCAGTACTTC	.	TRBJ2-5	TRBV6-2/TRBV6-3	.
CASSPKAGAGEQYF	TGTGCCAGCAGCCCCAAAGCGGGAGCTGGCGAGCAGTACTTC	TRBD2	TRBJ2-7	TRBV7-6	.
CASSPTAGTSGSSTDTQYF	TGTGCCAGCAGCCCTACCGCCGGGACTAGCGGGAGCAGTACAGATACGCAGTATTTT	TRBD2	TRBJ2-3	TRBV7-9	.
CASRSTTFSPLHF	TGTGCCAGCAGATCCACGACTTTTTCACCCCTCCACTTT	.	TRBJ1-6	TRBV6-5	.
CASSVRTSSNEQFF	TGTGCCAGCAGCGTCCGGACTAGCAGCAATGAGCAGTTCTTC	TRBD2	TRBJ2-1	TRBV9	few
CASSPGQGATQPQHF	TGTGCCAGCAGTCCGGGACAGGGGGCAACTCAGCCCCAGCATTTT	TRBD1	TRBJ1-5	TRBV9	.
CSVRQGTQPQHF	TGCAGCGTTCGACAGGGGACTCAGCCCCAGCATTTT	TRBD1	TRBJ1-5	TRBV29-1	few
CASTSPGGTEAFF	TGTGCCAGCACCTCCCCAGGGGGCACTGAAGCTTTCTTT	TRBD1	TRBJ1-1	TRBV6-6	.